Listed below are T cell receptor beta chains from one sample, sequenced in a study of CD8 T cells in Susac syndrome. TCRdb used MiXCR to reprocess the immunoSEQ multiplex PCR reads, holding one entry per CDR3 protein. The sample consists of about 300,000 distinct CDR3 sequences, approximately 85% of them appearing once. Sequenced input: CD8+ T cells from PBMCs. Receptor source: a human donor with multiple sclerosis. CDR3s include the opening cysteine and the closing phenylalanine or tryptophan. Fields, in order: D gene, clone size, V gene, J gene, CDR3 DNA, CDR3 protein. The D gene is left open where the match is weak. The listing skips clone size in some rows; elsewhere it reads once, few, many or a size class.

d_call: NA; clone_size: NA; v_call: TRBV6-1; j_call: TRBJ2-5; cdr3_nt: TGTGCCAGCAGTGAAGCGGGCCGGGTCCAAGAGACCCAGTACTTC; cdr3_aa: CASSEAGRVQETQYF
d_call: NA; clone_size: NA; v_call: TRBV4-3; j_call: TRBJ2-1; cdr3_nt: TGCGCCAGCAGCCAAGAAGGGAGTGAGCAGTTCTTC; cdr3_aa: CASSQEGSEQFF
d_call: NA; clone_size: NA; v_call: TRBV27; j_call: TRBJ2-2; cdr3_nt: TGTGCCAGCAGTTTGCCAGGGATCGGGGAGCTGTTTTTT; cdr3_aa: CASSLPGIGELFF
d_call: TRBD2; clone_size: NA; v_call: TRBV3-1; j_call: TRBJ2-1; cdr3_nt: TGTGCCAGCAGCCAAGATAATTTGCAGGGAGGGGATGAGCAGTTCTTC; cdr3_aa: CASSQDNLQGGDEQFF
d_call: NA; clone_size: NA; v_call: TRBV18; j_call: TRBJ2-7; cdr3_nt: TGTGCCAGCTCACCGCCGGTTGGGGGCTACGAGCAGTACTTC; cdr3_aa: CASSPPVGGYEQYF
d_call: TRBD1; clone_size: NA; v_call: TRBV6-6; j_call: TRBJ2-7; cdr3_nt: TGTGCCAGCAGTTATGTGGGGACAGGGGGCGCCGAGCAGTACTTC; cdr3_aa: CASSYVGTGGAEQYF
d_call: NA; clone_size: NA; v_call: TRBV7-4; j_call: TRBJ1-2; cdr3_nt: TGTGCCAGCAGCTTTAAATTAAGCCCCAGGGGATCCAACTATGGCTACACCTTC; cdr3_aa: CASSFKLSPRGSNYGYTF
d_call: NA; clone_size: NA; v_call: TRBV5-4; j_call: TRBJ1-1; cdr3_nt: TGTGCCAGCAGCTTAGAGTACACTGAAGCTTTCTTT; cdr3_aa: CASSLEYTEAFF
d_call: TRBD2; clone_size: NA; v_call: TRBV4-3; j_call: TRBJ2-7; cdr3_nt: TGCGCCAGCAGCCAAGATGGGGGCGGGGGACTAGCAGATTTCTACGAGCAGTACTTC; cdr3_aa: CASSQDGGGGLADFYEQYF
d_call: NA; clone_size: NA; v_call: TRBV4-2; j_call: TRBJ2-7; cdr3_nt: TGTGCCAGCAGCCAAGAGCTCCGTAGCTCCTACGAGCAGTACTTC; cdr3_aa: CASSQELRSSYEQYF
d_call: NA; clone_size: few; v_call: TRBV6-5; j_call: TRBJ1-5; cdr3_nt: TGTGCCAGCAGTTACTCGGGGGAGGATCAGCCCCAGCATTTT; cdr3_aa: CASSYSGEDQPQHF
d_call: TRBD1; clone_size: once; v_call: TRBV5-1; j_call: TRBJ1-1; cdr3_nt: TGCGCCAGCAGCTTGGGGGACAGGGAAAAGAACACTGAACCTTTCTTT; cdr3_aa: CASSLGDREKNTEPFF
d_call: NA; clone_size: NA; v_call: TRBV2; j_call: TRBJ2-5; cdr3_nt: TGTGCCAGCAGTGAAGGGTTTGGGAGCCATCAAGAGACCCAGTACTTC; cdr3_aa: CASSEGFGSHQETQYF
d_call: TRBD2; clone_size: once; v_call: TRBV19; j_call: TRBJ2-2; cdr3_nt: TGTGCCAGTACCCCCCTAGCGGGAGTGGCCGGGGAGCTGTTTTTT; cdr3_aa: CASTPLAGVAGELFF
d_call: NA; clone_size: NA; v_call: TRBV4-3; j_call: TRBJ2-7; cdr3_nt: TGCGCCAGCAGCCAAGATATTCGCGAGTTCTACGAGCAGTACTTC; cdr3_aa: CASSQDIREFYEQYF
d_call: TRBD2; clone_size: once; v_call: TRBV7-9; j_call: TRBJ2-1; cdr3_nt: TGTGCCAGCAGTTACACTAGCGGGAGTAAGGATGAGCAGTTCTTC; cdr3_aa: CASSYTSGSKDEQFF
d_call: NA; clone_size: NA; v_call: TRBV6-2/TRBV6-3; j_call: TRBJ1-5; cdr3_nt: TGTGCCAGCAGTCCCGATCCATGGGGTCGGCAGCCCCAGCATTTT; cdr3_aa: CASSPDPWGRQPQHF
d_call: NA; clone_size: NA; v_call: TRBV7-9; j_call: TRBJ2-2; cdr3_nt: TGTGCCAGCAGCTTACGGGGCGCCGACACCGGGGAGCTGTTTTTT; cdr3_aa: CASSLRGADTGELFF
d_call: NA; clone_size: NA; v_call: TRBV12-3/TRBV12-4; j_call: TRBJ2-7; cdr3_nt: TGTGCCAGCAGTTTAGGCGTCGTATACGAGCAGTACTTC; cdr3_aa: CASSLGVVYEQYF
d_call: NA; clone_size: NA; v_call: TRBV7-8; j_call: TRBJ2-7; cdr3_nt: TGTGCCAGCAGCTCCCCAGCTGGTAGCGGTTACGAGCAGTACTTC; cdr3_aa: CASSSPAGSGYEQYF
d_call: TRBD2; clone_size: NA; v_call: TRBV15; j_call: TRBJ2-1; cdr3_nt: TGTGCCACCGGAAGGACTAGCGGGCCTTACAATGAGCAGTTCTTC; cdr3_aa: CATGRTSGPYNEQFF
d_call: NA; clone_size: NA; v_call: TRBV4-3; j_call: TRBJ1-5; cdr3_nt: TGCGCCAGCAGCCACAACCGGGTCTCAAATCAGCCCCAGCATTTT; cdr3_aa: CASSHNRVSNQPQHF
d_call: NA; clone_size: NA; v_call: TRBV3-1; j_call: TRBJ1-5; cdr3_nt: TGTGCCAGCAGCCAAGATCACGGTAATCAGCCCCAGCATTTT; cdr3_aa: CASSQDHGNQPQHF
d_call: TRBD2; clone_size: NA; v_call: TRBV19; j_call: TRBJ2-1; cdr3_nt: TGTGCCAGTAGTTCCCCCGGGACTAGCGTCTACAATGAGCAGTTCTTC; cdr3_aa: CASSSPGTSVYNEQFF
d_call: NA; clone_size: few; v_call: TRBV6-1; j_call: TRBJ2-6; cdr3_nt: TGTGCCAGCAGTGGACGGGACTCTGGGGCCAACGTCCTGACTTTC; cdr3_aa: CASSGRDSGANVLTF
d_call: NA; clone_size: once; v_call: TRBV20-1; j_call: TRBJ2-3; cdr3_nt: TGCAGTGCTAGGCCCGAGACTTCGGGAGATGCGCAGTATTTT; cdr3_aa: CSARPETSGDAQYF
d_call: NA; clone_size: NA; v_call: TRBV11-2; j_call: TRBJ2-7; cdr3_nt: TGTGCCAGCAGCGACTCCAGCGAATACTCCTACGAGCAGTACTTC; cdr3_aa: CASSDSSEYSYEQYF
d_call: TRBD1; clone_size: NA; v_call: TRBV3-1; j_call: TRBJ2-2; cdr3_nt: TGTGCCAGCAGCCAAGCCGGGACAGGAAGGACCGGGGAGCTGTTTTTT; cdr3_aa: CASSQAGTGRTGELFF
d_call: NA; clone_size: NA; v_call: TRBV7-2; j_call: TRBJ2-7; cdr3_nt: TGTGCCGGCAGCCCCCTTGTCCCGGCCTACGAGCAGTACTTC; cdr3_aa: CAGSPLVPAYEQYF
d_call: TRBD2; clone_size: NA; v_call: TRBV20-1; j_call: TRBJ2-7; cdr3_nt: TGCAGTGCTAGAGGACTAGCGGGAGGGCCAATGGGGTACGAGCAGTACTTC; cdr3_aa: CSARGLAGGPMGYEQYF
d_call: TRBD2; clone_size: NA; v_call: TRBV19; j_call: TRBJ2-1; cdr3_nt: TGTGCCAGCGGACTAGCGCTTCTCAGCAATGAGCAGTTCTTC; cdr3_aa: CASGLALLSNEQFF
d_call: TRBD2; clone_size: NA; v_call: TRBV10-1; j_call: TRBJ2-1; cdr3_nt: TGCGCCAGCAGTGACACGGGACTAGCGGGAGCGGAGTCGTTCTTC; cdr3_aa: CASSDTGLAGAESFF
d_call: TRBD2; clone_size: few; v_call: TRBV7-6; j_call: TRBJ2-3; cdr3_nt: TGTGCCAGCAGCTTCGGTCTAGCGGGATCGGATACGCAGTATTTT; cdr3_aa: CASSFGLAGSDTQYF
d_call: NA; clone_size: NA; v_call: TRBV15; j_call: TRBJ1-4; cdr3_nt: TGTGCCACCAGCCTATTGGGGGGAAAACTGTTTTTT; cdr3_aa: CATSLLGGKLFF
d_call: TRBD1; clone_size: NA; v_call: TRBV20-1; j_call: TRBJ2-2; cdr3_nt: TGCAGTGCCGGACCCGGACAGGGGAACACCGGGGAGCTGTTTTTT; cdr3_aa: CSAGPGQGNTGELFF
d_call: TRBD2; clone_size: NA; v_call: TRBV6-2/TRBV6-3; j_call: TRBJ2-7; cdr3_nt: TGTGCCAGCAGACCCGGGACTAGCGGGCTTTCCTACGAGCAGTACTTC; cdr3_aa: CASRPGTSGLSYEQYF
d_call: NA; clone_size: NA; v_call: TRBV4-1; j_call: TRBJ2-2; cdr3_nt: TGCGCCAGCAGCCAAGACCCAGCCCCGAACACCGGGGAGCTGTTTTTT; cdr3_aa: CASSQDPAPNTGELFF
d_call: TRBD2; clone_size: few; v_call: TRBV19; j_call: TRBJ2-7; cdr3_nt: TGTGCCAGTAGTATCTCTAGCGGGAGGGCCTCCGAGCAGTACTTC; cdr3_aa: CASSISSGRASEQYF
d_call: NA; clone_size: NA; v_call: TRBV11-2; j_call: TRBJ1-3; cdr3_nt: TGTGCCAGCAGGTCTAGAGGGGGACGGGGGACCTCTGGAAACACCATATATTTT; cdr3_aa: CASRSRGGRGTSGNTIYF
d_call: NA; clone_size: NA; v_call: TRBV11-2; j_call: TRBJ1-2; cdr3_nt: TGTGCCAGCAGCTTAGTTTCGTCGGGCTATGGCTACACCTTC; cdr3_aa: CASSLVSSGYGYTF
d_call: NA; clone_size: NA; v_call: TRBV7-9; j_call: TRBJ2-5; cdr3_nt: TGTGCCAGCAGCTCGTTACCTTGGGGGCAAGAGACCCAGTACTTC; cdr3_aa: CASSSLPWGQETQYF
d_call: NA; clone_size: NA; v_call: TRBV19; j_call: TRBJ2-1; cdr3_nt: TGTGCCAGTGACGATACGTTTGGTGAGCAGTTCTTC; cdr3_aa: CASDDTFGEQFF
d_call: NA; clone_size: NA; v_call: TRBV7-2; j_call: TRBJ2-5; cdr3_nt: TGTGCCAGCAGCTTAGTGTTCCGTGGGGAGACCCAGTACTTC; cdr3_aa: CASSLVFRGETQYF
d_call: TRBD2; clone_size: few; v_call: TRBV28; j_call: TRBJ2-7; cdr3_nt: TGTGCCAGCAGTTACCTCTCGGGACTAGCGACCCAAAGCAGCTCCTACGAGCAGTACTTC; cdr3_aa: CASSYLSGLATQSSSYEQYF
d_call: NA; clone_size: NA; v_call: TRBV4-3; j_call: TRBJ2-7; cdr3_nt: TGCGCCAGCAGCCAACAGGCAGGGGCGACAAGCTACGAGCAGTACTTC; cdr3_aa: CASSQQAGATSYEQYF
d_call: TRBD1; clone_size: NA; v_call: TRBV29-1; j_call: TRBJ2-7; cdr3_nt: TGCAGCGTCGCTGCTCCGGACAGGGCGCCCGACTCCTACGAGCAGTACTTC; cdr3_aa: CSVAAPDRAPDSYEQYF
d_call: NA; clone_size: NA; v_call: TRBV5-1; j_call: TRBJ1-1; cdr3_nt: TGCGCCAGCAGCCGAGGGACGGACCTGGTAACTGAAGCTTTCTTT; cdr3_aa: CASSRGTDLVTEAFF
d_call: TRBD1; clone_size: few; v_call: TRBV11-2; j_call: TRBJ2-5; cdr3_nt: TGTGCCAGCAGCTTGACGTCAGGGGGAGTATTGGAGACCCAGTACTTC; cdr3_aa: CASSLTSGGVLETQYF
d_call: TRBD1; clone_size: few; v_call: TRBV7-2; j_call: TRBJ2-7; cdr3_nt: TGTGCCAGCAGCTTAGGGACAGGGGTGAGGGAGCAGTACTTC; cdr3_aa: CASSLGTGVREQYF
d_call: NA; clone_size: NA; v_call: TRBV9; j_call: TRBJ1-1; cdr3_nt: TGTGCCAGCAGCGTAAATTTGAACTATAACACTGAAGCTTTCTTT; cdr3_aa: CASSVNLNYNTEAFF
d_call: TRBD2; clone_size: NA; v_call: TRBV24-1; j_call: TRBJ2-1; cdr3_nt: TGTGCCACCAGTGAGGCGGGAGGAGCCCATGAGCAGTTCTTC; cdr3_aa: CATSEAGGAHEQFF
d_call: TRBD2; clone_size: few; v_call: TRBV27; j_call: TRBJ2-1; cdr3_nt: TGTGCCAGCTCACCAGGGACTAGCGGGAATAATGAGCAGTTCTTC; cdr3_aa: CASSPGTSGNNEQFF